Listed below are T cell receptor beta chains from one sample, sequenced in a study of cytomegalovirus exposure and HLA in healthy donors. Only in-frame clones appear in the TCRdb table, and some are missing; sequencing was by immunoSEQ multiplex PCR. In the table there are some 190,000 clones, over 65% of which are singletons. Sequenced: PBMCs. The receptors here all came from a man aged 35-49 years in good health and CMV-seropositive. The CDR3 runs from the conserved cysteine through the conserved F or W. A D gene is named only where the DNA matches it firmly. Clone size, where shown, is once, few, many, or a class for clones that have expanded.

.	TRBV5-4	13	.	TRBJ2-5	TGTGCCAGCACTGGACGGGGGCAAGAGACCCAGTACTTC	CASTGRGQETQYF
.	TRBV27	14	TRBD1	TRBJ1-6	TGTGCCAGCAGTTCCGGACAGGGTCCGTCACCCCTCCACTTT	CASSSGQGPSPLHF
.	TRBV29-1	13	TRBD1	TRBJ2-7	TGCAGCGTTCGGACAGGGCGCACCTACGAGCAGTACTTC	CSVRTGRTYEQYF
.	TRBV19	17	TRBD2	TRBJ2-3	TGTGCCAGTAGTATTGATCTAGCGGGGCAAAACTTCGATACGCAGTATTTT	CASSIDLAGQNFDTQYF
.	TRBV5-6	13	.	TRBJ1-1	TGTGCCAGCAGCTTGGTCAGGGGCTCTGAAGCTTTCTTT	CASSLVRGSEAFF
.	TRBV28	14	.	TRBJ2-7	TGTGCCAGCAGTTTCCCAGGAAGTTCCTACGAGCAGTACTTC	CASSFPGSSYEQYF
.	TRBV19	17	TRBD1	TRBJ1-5	TGTGCCAGTAGTATGTCCGGACAGGGGGCCAATAATCAGCCCCAGCATTTT	CASSMSGQGANNQPQHF
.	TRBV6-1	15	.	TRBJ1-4	TGTGCCAGCAGTGGAGCGGACAGCTCATATGAAAAACTGTTTTTT	CASSGADSSYEKLFF
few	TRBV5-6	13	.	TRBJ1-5	TGTGCCAGCAGCTTGTCAGTCAATCAGCCCCAGCATTTT	CASSLSVNQPQHF
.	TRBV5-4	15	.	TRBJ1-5	TGTGCCAGCAGCTTGGATCCTCTCCCCGATCAGCCCCAGCATTTT	CASSLDPLPDQPQHF
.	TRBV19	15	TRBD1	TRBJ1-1	TGTGCCAGTAGTATTCGGACAGGGGAAAACACTGAAGCTTTCTTT	CASSIRTGENTEAFF
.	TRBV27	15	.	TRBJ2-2	TGTGCCAGCAGAACGACACCAACGAACACCGGGGAGCTGTTTTTT	CASRTTPTNTGELFF
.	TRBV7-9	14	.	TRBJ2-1	TGTGCCAGCAGCTTATCCGGGTTGCGGAATGAGCAGTTCTTC	CASSLSGLRNEQFF
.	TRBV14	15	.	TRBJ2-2	TGTGCCAGCAGCCAAACGCAGGGGAACACCGGGGAGCTGTTTTTT	CASSQTQGNTGELFF
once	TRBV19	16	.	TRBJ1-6	TGTGCCAGTAGAGGGGACTTCACATCCTATAATTCACCCCTCCACTTT	CASRGDFTSYNSPLHF
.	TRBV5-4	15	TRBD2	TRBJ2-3	TGTGCCAGCAGCCCTGTGGGGGGGGGAGGAGATACGCAGTATTTT	CASSPVGGGGDTQYF